A selection of T cell receptor beta chains follows, all from one sample in a study of shared clonotypes between healthy human individuals. The assay was immunoSEQ multiplex PCR, and TCRdb's table has in-frame clones only and misses some. The repertoire holds some 1 million clones, with around 76% as singletons. Sequenced material: memory CD4+ T cells sorted from blood. Every receptor here comes from a man aged 18-30 years in good health. Each CDR3 is given with its conserved first and last residue. The D gene is left open where the match is weak. Size tells how often a clone was seen (once, few, many) or the class of an expanded clone, and some rows leave it out.

V gene	clone size	D gene	J gene	CDR3 DNA	CDR3 protein
TRBV30	-	-	TRBJ1-2	TGTGCCTGGAGTGTACTCCCCTATGGCTACACCTTC	CAWSVLPYGYTF
TRBV10-3	-	-	TRBJ2-1	TGTGCCATCAGTGCCTGGGGCGATGAGCAGTTCTTC	CAISAWGDEQFF
TRBV18	-	TRBD1	TRBJ1-3	TGTGCCAGCTCACCGGGGACAGGGCCTGGAAACACCATATATTTT	CASSPGTGPGNTIYF
TRBV6-5	-	-	TRBJ1-1	TGTGCCAGCAGCCCGGACAGCTGGAGAGCTTTCTTT	CASSPDSWRAFF
TRBV10-2	-	TRBD2	TRBJ2-1	TGCGCCAGCAGTGGAACTAGCGGGAGGTACAATGAGCAGTTCTTC	CASSGTSGRYNEQFF
TRBV28	few	-	TRBJ1-4	TGTGCCAGCAGTCCCGCGGGAGGCTCTAATGAAAAACTGTTTTTT	CASSPAGGSNEKLFF
TRBV5-4	-	-	TRBJ2-5	TGTGCCAGCAGCTTGCGACAAGGAAGGATGGAGACCCAGTACTTC	CASSLRQGRMETQYF
TRBV30	many	TRBD2	TRBJ2-1	TGTGCCTGGAGTTTGGGGGGGGTTTACAATGAGCAGTTCTTC	CAWSLGGVYNEQFF
TRBV7-2	-	-	TRBJ2-3	TGTGCCAGCAGCTTAATGGGGGTGGTCAGCACAGATACGCAGTATTTT	CASSLMGVVSTDTQYF
TRBV7-2	-	TRBD2	TRBJ2-3	TGTGCCAGCAGCCCTAGCGGGATAGGGACAGATACGCAGTATTTT	CASSPSGIGTDTQYF
TRBV6-6	once	-	TRBJ1-6	TGTGCCAGCACTGATCAGGGAACTTCACCCCTCCACTTT	CASTDQGTSPLHF
TRBV11-2	-	-	TRBJ2-4	TGTGCCAGCAGCTCAGTACTGGGTCAGGGAAAAAACATTCAGTACTTC	CASSSVLGQGKNIQYF
TRBV5-4	-	-	TRBJ2-7	TGTGCCAGCAGCCCCCAATCCCAGGGGTACGAGCAGTACTTC	CASSPQSQGYEQYF
TRBV6-5	-	TRBD1	TRBJ1-2	TGTGCCAGCAGCAGACAGGGTTTGCCTAACTATGGCTACACCTTC	CASSRQGLPNYGYTF
TRBV7-3	-	TRBD1	TRBJ2-2	TGTGCCAGCAGCTTAGGGACAGGGAACACCGGGGAGCTGTTTTTT	CASSLGTGNTGELFF
TRBV30	-	TRBD2	TRBJ2-5	TGTGCCTGGATTCCGACTAGCGGGAGGTGGTCAGAGACCCAGTACTTC	CAWIPTSGRWSETQYF
TRBV6-5	many	TRBD2	TRBJ2-7	TGTGCCAGCAGAATTAGAGGGAGGGGCGAGCAGTACTTC	CASRIRGRGEQYF
TRBV28	few	-	TRBJ1-1	TGTGCCGGGGGCCAGGGTTTGAACACTGAAGCTTTCTTT	CAGGQGLNTEAFF
TRBV5-4	few	TRBD2	TRBJ2-3	TGTGCCAGCAGCTTGAGACTAGCGGGGACCACAGATACGCAGTATTTT	CASSLRLAGTTDTQYF
TRBV9	-	TRBD2	TRBJ2-3	TGTGCCAGCAGCGTAGCTAGCGGTGATAGCACAGATACGCAGTATTTT	CASSVASGDSTDTQYF
TRBV2	-	TRBD2	TRBJ2-7	TGTGCCAGCAGTGAAGCGCGGGAGACGTCCTACGAGCAGTACTTC	CASSEARETSYEQYF
TRBV10-1	-	TRBD2	TRBJ2-3	TGCGCCAGCAGTGACTCTAGCGGCAGCGGCACAGATACGCAGTATTTT	CASSDSSGSGTDTQYF
TRBV5-1	-	-	TRBJ2-7	TGCGCCAGCAGTCTTGGGGGGAATAGCGCCTACGAGCAGTACTTC	CASSLGGNSAYEQYF
TRBV30	-	TRBD2	TRBJ2-1	TGTGCCTGGAGTGTAAAAAGCGGGGGGAATAATGAGCAGTTCTTC	CAWSVKSGGNNEQFF
TRBV7-7	-	TRBD2	TRBJ2-5	TGTGCTAGCAGCTTAAGGTCGGGACTAGTAGGTGGGGAGACCCAGTACTTC	CASSLRSGLVGGETQYF
TRBV28	-	TRBD1	TRBJ2-5	TGTGCCAGCACTCCCACCGGGACAGGGTGGGAGACCCAGTACTTC	CASTPTGTGWETQYF
TRBV6-6	many	TRBD2	TRBJ2-1	TGTGCCAGCGGCGGGAGACCCCACACGGATGAGCAGTTCTTC	CASGGRPHTDEQFF
TRBV28	-	TRBD1	TRBJ2-7	TGTGCCAGCAGCCCCGGGACAGGGAGACCCTACGAGCAGTACTTC	CASSPGTGRPYEQYF
TRBV5-1	-	TRBD1	TRBJ2-5	TGCGCCAGCAGTGGGGACAGGAGGGAGACCCAGTACTTC	CASSGDRRETQYF
TRBV6-1	-	-	TRBJ2-3	TGTGCCAGCAGTTCAGGCTATACGCAGTATTTT	CASSSGYTQYF
TRBV6-5	-	TRBD1	TRBJ1-6	TGTGCCAGCAGAGAGACAGGGCGGAATTCACCCCTCCACTTT	CASRETGRNSPLHF
TRBV5-1	-	TRBD2	TRBJ2-5	TGCGCCAGCAGCCAGGGCCAGCGGGAGTTGGGTGAGACCCAGTACTTC	CASSQGQRELGETQYF
TRBV6-5	-	TRBD1	TRBJ1-2	TGTGCCAGCAGCCTGGACAGGGCCTATGGCTACACCTTC	CASSLDRAYGYTF
TRBV6-1	-	-	TRBJ2-1	TGTGCCAGCAGTACCCAGGTGCGGAATGAGCAGTTCTTC	CASSTQVRNEQFF
TRBV9	-	TRBD2	TRBJ2-2	TGTGCCAGCAGCGGGGGACTAGCGGGATCCGGGGAGCTGTTTTTT	CASSGGLAGSGELFF
TRBV29-1	few	TRBD1	TRBJ1-1	TGCAGCATGGACCCCGGACAGGGATCCACTGAAGCTTTCTTT	CSMDPGQGSTEAFF
TRBV13	-	-	TRBJ1-1	TGTGCCAGCAGGTTAATCAGGGAAATGAACACTGAAGCTTTCTTT	CASRLIREMNTEAFF
TRBV30	-	TRBD1	TRBJ1-5	TGTGCCTGGTCTAAATCCGACAGGGGTAATCAGCCCCAGCATTTT	CAWSKSDRGNQPQHF
TRBV28	-	-	TRBJ1-6	TGTGCCAGCACGTCGCCGGAGCTTTATAATTCACCCCTCCACTTT	CASTSPELYNSPLHF
TRBV6-5	once	-	TRBJ2-3	TGTGCCAGCAGGCTAGATAGCACAGATACGCAGTATTTT	CASRLDSTDTQYF
TRBV7-2	-	-	TRBJ2-7	TGTGCCAGCAGCTTAAACAGGGCCACTTCCTACGAGCAGTACTTC	CASSLNRATSYEQYF
TRBV5-1	-	-	TRBJ2-3	TGCGCCAGCAGCTTGCTCAGCCTCACAGATACGCAGTATTTT	CASSLLSLTDTQYF
TRBV5-3	-	TRBD2	TRBJ2-3	TGTGCCAGAAGCTTCCTCGGACTAGCGGGAGTCACAGATACGCAGTATTTT	CARSFLGLAGVTDTQYF
TRBV27	few	-	TRBJ1-4	TGTGCCAGCAGGAAGGCTGGGGGGGGAAATGAAAAACTGTTTTTT	CASRKAGGGNEKLFF